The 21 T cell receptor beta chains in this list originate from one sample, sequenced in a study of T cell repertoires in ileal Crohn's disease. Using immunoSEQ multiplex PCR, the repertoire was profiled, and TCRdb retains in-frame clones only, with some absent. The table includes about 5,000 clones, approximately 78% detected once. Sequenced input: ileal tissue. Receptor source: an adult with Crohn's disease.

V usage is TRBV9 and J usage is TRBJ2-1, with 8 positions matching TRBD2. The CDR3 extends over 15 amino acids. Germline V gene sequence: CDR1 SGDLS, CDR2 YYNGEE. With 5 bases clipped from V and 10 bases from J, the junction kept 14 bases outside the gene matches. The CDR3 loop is CASRAGGSDPPEQFF. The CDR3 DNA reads TGTGCCAGCAGGGCGGGGGGTTCGGACCCACCGGAGCAGTTCTTC.

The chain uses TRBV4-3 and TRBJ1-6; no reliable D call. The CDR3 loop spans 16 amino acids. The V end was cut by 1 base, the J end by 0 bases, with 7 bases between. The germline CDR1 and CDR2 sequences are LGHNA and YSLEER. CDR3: CASSQGMSSYNSPLHF. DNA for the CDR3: TGCGCCAGCAGCCAAGGAATGAGCTCCTATAATTCACCCCTCCACTTT.

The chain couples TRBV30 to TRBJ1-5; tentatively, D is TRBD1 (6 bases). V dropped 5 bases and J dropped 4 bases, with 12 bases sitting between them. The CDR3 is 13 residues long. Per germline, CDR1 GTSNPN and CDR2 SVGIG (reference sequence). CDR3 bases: TGTGCCTGGGGGGACAACAGGAATCAGCCCCAGCATTTT. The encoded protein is CAWGDNRNQPQHF.

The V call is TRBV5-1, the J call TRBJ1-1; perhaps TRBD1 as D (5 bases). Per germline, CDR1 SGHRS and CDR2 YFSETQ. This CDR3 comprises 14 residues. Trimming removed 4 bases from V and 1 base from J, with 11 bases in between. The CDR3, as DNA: TGCGCCAGCAGCCCACGGACACCGAACACTGAAGCTTTCTTT. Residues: CASSPRTPNTEAFF.

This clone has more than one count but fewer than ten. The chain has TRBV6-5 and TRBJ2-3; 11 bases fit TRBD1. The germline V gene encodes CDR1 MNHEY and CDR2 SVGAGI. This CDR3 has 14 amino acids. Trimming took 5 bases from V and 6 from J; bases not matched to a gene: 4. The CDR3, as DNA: TGTGCCAGCAGTCCTGGACAGGGGGCGGATACGCAGTATTTT. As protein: CASSPGQGADTQYF.

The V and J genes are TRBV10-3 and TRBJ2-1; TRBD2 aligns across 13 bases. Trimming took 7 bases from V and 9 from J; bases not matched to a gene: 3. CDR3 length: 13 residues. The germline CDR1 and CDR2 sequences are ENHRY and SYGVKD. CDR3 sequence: CAITGLAGVEQFF. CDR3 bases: TGTGCCATCACCGGACTAGCGGGGGTTGAGCAGTTCTTC.

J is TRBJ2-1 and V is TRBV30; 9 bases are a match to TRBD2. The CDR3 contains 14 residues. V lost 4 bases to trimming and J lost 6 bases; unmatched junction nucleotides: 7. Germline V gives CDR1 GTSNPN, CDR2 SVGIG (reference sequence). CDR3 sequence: CAWTSGNHFNEQFF. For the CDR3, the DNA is TGTGCCTGGACTAGCGGGAACCATTTCAATGAGCAGTTCTTC.

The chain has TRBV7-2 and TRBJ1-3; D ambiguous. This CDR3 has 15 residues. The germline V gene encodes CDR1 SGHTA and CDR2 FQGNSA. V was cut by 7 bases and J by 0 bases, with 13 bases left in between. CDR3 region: CASTGAGLSGNTIYF. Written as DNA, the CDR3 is TGTGCCAGCACAGGCGCAGGTCTCTCTGGAAACACCATATATTTT.

CDR3 coding DNA: TGTGCCAGCAGCTCCTGGGACAGGCTTCTAGAGAGTAACACTGAAGCTTTCTTT. It translates to CASSSWDRLLESNTEAFF. This rearrangement joins TRBV5-6 to TRBJ1-1; 8 bases line up with TRBD1. The CDR3 is made up of 18 amino acids. Germline lookup yields CDR1 SGHDT and CDR2 YYEEEE. Trimming removed 3 bases from V and 2 bases from J; junction bases left unmatched: 15. The whole variable domain, remainder taken from reference TRBV5-6 and TRBJ1-1, is DAGVTQSPTHLIKTRGQQVTLRCSPKSGHDTVSWYQQALGQGPQFIFQYYEEEERQRGNFPDRFSGHQFPNYSSELNVNALLLGDSALYLCASSSWDRLLESNTEAFFGQGTRLTVV.

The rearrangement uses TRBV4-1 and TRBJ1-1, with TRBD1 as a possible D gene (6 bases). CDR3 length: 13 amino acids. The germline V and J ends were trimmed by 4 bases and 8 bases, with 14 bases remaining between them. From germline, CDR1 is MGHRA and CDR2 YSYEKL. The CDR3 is CASSLKTGWEAFF. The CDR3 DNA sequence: TGCGCCAGCAGCCTCAAAACAGGGTGGGAAGCTTTCTTT.

The CDR3 bases are TGTGCCAGCAGCTTAGTACGGGGGGCCTATGGCTACACCTTC. Encoded protein: CASSLVRGAYGYTF. The chain recombines TRBV7-2 with TRBJ1-2; the D gene is possibly TRBD1 (6 bases). CDR3 size: 14 residues. Germline CDR1 reads SGHTA; CDR2 reads FQGNSA. V was shortened by 1 base and J by 4 bases, with 10 bases between the two germline ends.

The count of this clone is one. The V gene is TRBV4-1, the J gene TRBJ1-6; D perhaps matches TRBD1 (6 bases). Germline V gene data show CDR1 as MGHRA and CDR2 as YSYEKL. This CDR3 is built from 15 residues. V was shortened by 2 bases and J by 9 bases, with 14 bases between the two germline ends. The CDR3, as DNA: TGCGCCAGCAGCCAACAGGGACATACAGCTTCACCCCTCCACTTT. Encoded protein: CASSQQGHTASPLHF.

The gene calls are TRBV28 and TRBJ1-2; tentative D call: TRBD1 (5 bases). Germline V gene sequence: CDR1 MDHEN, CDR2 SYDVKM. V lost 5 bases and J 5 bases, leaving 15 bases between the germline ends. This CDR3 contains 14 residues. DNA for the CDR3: TGTGCCAGCAGTACAGGAATAAGTGGGTATGGCTACACCTTC. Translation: CASSTGISGYGYTF.

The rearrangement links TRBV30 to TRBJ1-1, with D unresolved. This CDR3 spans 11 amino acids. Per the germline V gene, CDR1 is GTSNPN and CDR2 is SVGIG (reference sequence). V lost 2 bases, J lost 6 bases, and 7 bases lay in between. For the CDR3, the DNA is TGTGCCTGGAGTCCCCAATCTGAAGCTTTCTTT. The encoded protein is CAWSPQSEAFF.

DNA of the CDR3: TGTGCCAGTAGTATAGCCGCGTTTAACAATGAAAAACTGTTTTTT. It codes for CASSIAAFNNEKLFF. The gene calls are TRBV19 and TRBJ1-4; D is uncertain. From germline, CDR1 is LNHDA and CDR2 SQIVND (reference sequence). CDR3 size: 15 residues. V was cut by 1 base and J by 5 bases, with 11 bases left in between.

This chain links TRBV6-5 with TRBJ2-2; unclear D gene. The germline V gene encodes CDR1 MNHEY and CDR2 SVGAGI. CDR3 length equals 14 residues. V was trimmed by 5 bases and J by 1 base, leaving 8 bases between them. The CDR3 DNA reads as TGTGCCAGCAGTCTCTCAGGGAACACCGGGGAGCTGTTTTTT. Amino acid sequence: CASSLSGNTGELFF.

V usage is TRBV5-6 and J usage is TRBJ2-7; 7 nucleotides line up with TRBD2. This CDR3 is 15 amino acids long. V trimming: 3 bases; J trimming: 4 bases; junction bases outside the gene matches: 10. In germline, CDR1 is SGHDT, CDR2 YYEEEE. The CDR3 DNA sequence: TGTGCCAGCAGCTCCCTCCAGCGGGGTCTTTACGAGCAGTACTTC. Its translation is CASSSLQRGLYEQYF.

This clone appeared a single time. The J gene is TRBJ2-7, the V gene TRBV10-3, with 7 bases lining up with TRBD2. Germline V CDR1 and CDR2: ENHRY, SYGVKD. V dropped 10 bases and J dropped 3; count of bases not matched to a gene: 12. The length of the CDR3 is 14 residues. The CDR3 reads CATSNRGVDYEQYF. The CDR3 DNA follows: TGTGCCACCAGCAACCGGGGGGTCGACTACGAGCAGTACTTC.

The CDR3 reads CASSSIASGAVFYEQYF. The CDR3 nucleotides are TGTGCCAGCAGCTCAATTGCATCAGGCGCCGTTTTTTACGAGCAGTACTTC. This chain connects TRBV7-9 to TRBJ2-7; D uncertain. Deletions cut 4 bases from V and 4 bases from J, with 23 bases between. This CDR3 is 17 amino acids long. Germline lookup yields CDR1 SEHNR and CDR2 FQNEAQ (reference sequence). Supplemented by reference TRBV7-9 and TRBJ2-7, the full variable domain reads DTGVSQNPRHKITKRGQNVTFRCDPISEHNRLYWYRQTLGQGPEFLTYFQNEAQLEKSRLLSDRFSAERPKGSFSTLEIQRTEQGDSAMYLCASSSIASGAVFYEQYFGPGTRLTVT.

The chain's CDR3 is CASSRATGFYEQYF. The CDR3 region has the DNA TGTGCCAGCAGCCGCGCGACAGGGTTCTACGAGCAGTACTTC. The gene calls are TRBV11-2 and TRBJ2-7, with TRBD1 identical over 7 bases. The junction had 7 bases not matched to a gene; V was cut back by 5 bases and J by 3 bases. From germline, CDR1 is SGHAT and CDR2 FQNNGV. This CDR3 is built from 14 residues.

The CDR3 reads CASSLGPTGGTSGNTIYF. The CDR3 bases are TGCGCCAGCAGCTTGGGTCCGACAGGGGGGACCTCTGGAAACACCATATATTTT. The chain employs TRBV5-1 and TRBJ1-3; TRBD1 aligns across 9 bases. This CDR3 is built from 18 residues. CDR1 is SGHRS and CDR2 is YFSETQ in the germline V gene. V trimming: 0 bases; J trimming: 0 bases; junction bases outside the gene matches: 7.